The 23 T cell receptor beta chains given below trace back to one sample, sequenced in a study of shared clonotypes between healthy human individuals. Cells designated naive CD8 were CD45RO-negative and were positively selected for CCR7, with terminally differentiated effector memory CD45RA+ cells excluded. TCRdb's table, derived via immunoSEQ multiplex PCR, lists solely in-frame clones and lacks some. Here the sample spans hundreds of thousands of clones, 90% to 95% being singletons. Material: naive CD8+ T cells sorted from blood. The receptors here all came from a man aged 30-40 years in good health.

This clone was seen just once. This chain links TRBV27 with TRBJ2-7, with D possibly being TRBD1 or TRBD2 (5 bases each). This CDR3 is 13 amino acids long. V shed 3 bases and J shed 7 bases, with 13 bases lying between them. Germline CDR1 reads MNHEY; CDR2 reads SMNVEV (reference sequence). CDR3 protein: CASSLRGALEQYF. CDR3 DNA: TGTGCCAGCAGTTTGCGAGGGGCGCTTGAGCAGTACTTC.

V usage is TRBV7-2 and J usage is TRBJ2-7; tentative D call: TRBD1 (6 bases). The CDR3 runs 18 residues. Germline V lookup: CDR1 SGHTA, CDR2 FQGNSA. V gave up 5 bases and J gave up 2 bases, with 25 bases separating them. The CDR3 here is CASSPGSPPGHGPYEQYF. The CDR3, as DNA: TGTGCCAGCAGCCCGGGTTCCCCCCCGGGACACGGCCCCTACGAGCAGTACTTC.

This clone is a singleton in its sample. This same CDR3 is encoded by further DNA sequences in the sample. The chain carries TRBV9 and TRBJ2-5; TRBD1 is a possible D gene (5 bases). Germline V gene data show CDR1 as SGDLS and CDR2 as YYNGEE. Trimming stripped 0 bases from V and 2 bases from J, with 8 bases between. The CDR3 loop spans 14 amino acids. Written as DNA, the CDR3 is TGTGCCAGCAGCGTAGGGCAGGGACAAGAGACCCAGTACTTC. This translates into CASSVGQGQETQYF. Full variable domain (outside the CDR3, taken from reference TRBV9 and TRBJ2-5): DSGVTQTPKHLITATGQRVTLRCSPRSGDLSVYWYQQSLDQGLQFLIQYYNGEERAKGNILERFSAQQFPDLHSELNLSSLELGDSALYFCASSVGQGQETQYFGPGTRLLVL.

The chain links TRBV19 to TRBJ1-1; D is ambiguous. This CDR3 has 15 amino acids. Trimming left V 5 bases short and J 0 bases short, with 13 bases between. Per germline, CDR1 LNHDA and CDR2 SQIVND (reference sequence). DNA of the CDR3: TGTGCCAGTAGTCCAAACGAGGTCATGAACACTGAAGCTTTCTTT. It codes for CASSPNEVMNTEAFF. The whole variable domain, filled in from reference TRBV19 and TRBJ1-1, reads DGGITQSPKYLFRKEGQNVTLSCEQNLNHDAMYWYRQDPGQGLRLIYYSQIVNDFQKGDIAEGYSVSREKKESFPLTVTSAQKNPTAFYLCASSPNEVMNTEAFFGQGTRLTVV.

The rearrangement links TRBV5-4 to TRBJ2-1, with D unclear. Germline V gene lookup returns CDR1 SGHNT and CDR2 YYREEE (reference sequence). The CDR3 extends over 13 amino acids. Trimming took off 0 bases at V and 8 bases at J, with 9 bases between the two ends. CDR3 loop: CASSLAPTHEQFF. Written as DNA, the CDR3 is TGTGCCAGCAGCTTGGCCCCAACACATGAGCAGTTCTTC.

This chain links TRBV2 with TRBJ2-1; TRBD2 matches 8 bases. Germline-derived CDR1 and CDR2 are SNHLY and FYNNEI. Trimming took 7 bases from V and 4 from J; bases not matched to a gene: 6. The CDR3 contains 14 residues. CDR3 sequence: CASKLADPYNEQFF. DNA of the CDR3: TGTGCCAGCAAACTAGCGGATCCTTACAATGAGCAGTTCTTC.

The chain uses TRBV28 and TRBJ2-1, with 9 nucleotides matching TRBD1. The CDR3 is made up of 15 amino acids. Germline V gene sequence: CDR1 MDHEN, CDR2 SYDVKM. Trimming at V came to 5 bases and at J to 9 bases, leaving 11 bases not matched to a gene. The CDR3 nucleotides read TGTGCCAGCAGTCCCGGGGGGACAGGGTTCGGTGAGCAGTTCTTC. Its protein is CASSPGGTGFGEQFF.

This CDR3 reads CASRGYNEQFF. CDR3 bases: TGTGCCAGCAGAGGTTACAATGAGCAGTTCTTC. The chain has TRBV6-5 and TRBJ2-1; D not certain. Trimming removed 6 bases at V and 4 bases at J, with 4 bases between. This CDR3 contains 11 residues. CDR1 and CDR2 from the germline V gene are MNHEY and SVGAGI.

The rearrangement uses TRBV30 and TRBJ1-1, with D tentatively TRBD1 (5 bases). There are 15 residues in the CDR3. The V gene lost 1 base and the J gene lost 5 bases, with 17 bases spanning the gap. Germline V CDR1 and CDR2: GTSNPN, SVGIG (reference sequence). The CDR3: CAWSGWDGQGTEAFF. The CDR3 DNA reads TGTGCCTGGAGTGGGTGGGACGGTCAAGGGACTGAAGCTTTCTTT.

The chain recombines TRBV2 with TRBJ1-1, with a weak D call TRBD1 (6 bases). In germline, CDR1 is SNHLY, CDR2 FYNNEI. V was cut by 3 bases and J by 7 bases, with 15 bases left in between. There are 14 residues in the CDR3. The CDR3 spells CASSEGQRGGEAFF. In DNA form, the CDR3 reads TGTGCCAGCAGTGAGGGTCAGAGAGGGGGTGAAGCTTTCTTT.

A note on this clone: Within the sample, other DNA sequences also encode this same CDR3. This chain links TRBV9 with TRBJ2-3; possible D gene TRBD2, 5 bases. The V end lost 3 bases, the J end lost 2 bases, and 7 bases lay between the germline ends. The CDR3 is 13 amino acids. In germline, CDR1 is SGDLS, CDR2 YYNGEE. The CDR3 is CASSEDSTDTQYF. The CDR3 DNA follows: TGTGCCAGCAGCGAGGACTCCACAGATACGCAGTATTTT.

This clone turned up a few times. Within the sample, other DNA sequences also encode this same CDR3. V gene TRBV7-9 combines with J gene TRBJ2-1; 7 bases align to TRBD2. The germline V gene has CDR1 SEHNR and CDR2 FQNEAQ (reference sequence). The CDR3 is 16 residues long. V shed 5 bases, J shed 0 bases, and the junction held 7 bases outside the gene matches. In nucleotides, the CDR3 is TGTGCCAGCAGCCCAACTAGCGTAAGCTCCTACAATGAGCAGTTCTTC. Translating it yields CASSPTSVSSYNEQFF.

This chain links TRBV27 with TRBJ2-7; 9 bases agree with TRBD2. This CDR3 spans 15 amino acids. V trimming: 6 bases; J trimming: 2 bases; junction bases outside the gene matches: 8. Germline lookup yields CDR1 MNHEY and CDR2 SMNVEV (reference sequence). CDR3 sequence: CASRPLSGGTYEQYF. DNA of the CDR3: TGTGCCAGCAGACCTCTTAGCGGGGGAACCTACGAGCAGTACTTC.

CDR3 region: CASSPGPNYEQFF. For the CDR3, the DNA is TGTGCCAGCAGTCCTGGACCCAATTATGAGCAGTTCTTC. The chain uses TRBV6-5 and TRBJ2-1; D is uncertain. The V end lost 5 bases, the J end lost 8 bases, and 13 bases lay between the germline ends. The CDR3 covers 13 residues. Germline values: CDR1 MNHEY, CDR2 SVGAGI.

The gene calls are TRBV6-1 and TRBJ2-7, with D possibly being TRBD1 or TRBD2 (5 bases each). The CDR3 has 14 amino acids. From germline, CDR1 is MNHNS and CDR2 SASEGT. V was shortened by 8 bases and J by 1 base, with 15 bases between the two germline ends. The CDR3 sequence: CASSEGPGSYEQYF. CDR3 DNA: TGTGCCAGCTCTGAGGGGCCCGGTTCCTACGAGCAGTACTTC.

This chain uses TRBV5-6 with TRBJ2-7, with D maybe TRBD1 (7 bases). V dropped 0 bases and J dropped 1 base, with 14 bases sitting between them. The length of the CDR3 is 16 residues. CDR1 and CDR2 from the germline V gene are SGHDT and YYEEEE. CDR3 residues: CASSLEGAGRSYEQYF. The CDR3 nucleotides are TGTGCCAGCAGCTTGGAGGGGGCAGGGAGGTCCTACGAGCAGTACTTC. Combining the CDR3 with reference TRBV5-6 and TRBJ2-7 gives the whole variable domain DAGVTQSPTHLIKTRGQQVTLRCSPKSGHDTVSWYQQALGQGPQFIFQYYEEEERQRGNFPDRFSGHQFPNYSSELNVNALLLGDSALYLCASSLEGAGRSYEQYFGPGTRLTVT.

A word on this clone: The junction departs from germline at one end; a sequencing error may be responsible. The V and J genes are TRBV7-7 and TRBJ2-7; tentatively, D is TRBD2 (8 bases). The CDR3 covers 15 residues. Germline V gene sequence: CDR1 SSHAT, CDR2 FNYEAQ (reference sequence). This CDR3 reads CASSLGGGRNYEQYF. The CDR3 DNA reads TGTGCTAGCAGCTTAGGGGGCGGGAGGAACTACGAGCAGTACTTC.

The genes are TRBV27 and TRBJ2-1; D is unresolved. Germline V gives CDR1 MNHEY, CDR2 SMNVEV (reference sequence). The V end was cut by 2 bases, the J end by 5 bases, with 13 bases between. This CDR3 spans 15 amino acids. Written as DNA, the CDR3 is TGTGCCAGCAGTTTACGGATCGGCGGAAACAATGAGCAGTTCTTC. Its protein is CASSLRIGGNNEQFF.

This chain uses TRBV11-2 with TRBJ2-3, with TRBD2 identical over 8 bases. The CDR3 is 15 amino acids. Germline lookup yields CDR1 SGHAT and CDR2 FQNNGV. V dropped 5 bases and J dropped 4; count of bases not matched to a gene: 8. The CDR3 DNA is TGTGCCAGCAGCGACCTAGCGGGTAACTCAGATACGCAGTATTTT. This sequence encodes CASSDLAGNSDTQYF.

V is TRBV29-1 and J is TRBJ2-1; 8 positions match TRBD2. Per germline, CDR1 SQVTM and CDR2 ANQGSEA. The CDR3 runs to 14 residues. V trimming: 3 bases; J trimming: 5 bases; junction bases outside the gene matches: 6. The CDR3 loop is CSVEETSDHNEQFF. The CDR3 DNA reads as TGCAGCGTTGAGGAGACTAGCGACCACAATGAGCAGTTCTTC.

This clone showed up just a few times. CDR3: CASSLALWQPVQPQHF. For the CDR3, the DNA is TGTGCCAGCAGCTTAGCGCTGTGGCAGCCGGTCCAGCCCCAGCATTTT. The rearrangement links TRBV7-8 to TRBJ1-5; D is uncertain. The CDR3 spans 16 residues. Deletions cut 0 bases from V and 7 bases from J, with 16 bases between. Germline V gene lookup returns CDR1 SGHVS and CDR2 FQNEAQ.

V gene TRBV15 combines with J gene TRBJ2-5; D remains ambiguous. CDR1 and CDR2 (germline): LNHNV, YYDKDF (reference sequence). This CDR3 contains 15 residues. With 0 bases removed from V and 5 bases from J, the gap between germline ends came to 13 bases. Written as DNA, the CDR3 is TGTGCCACCAGCAGAGATCTGCTGGTGAGGGAGACCCAGTACTTC. It yields the protein CATSRDLLVRETQYF.

This chain joins TRBV5-1 and TRBJ1-5; no firm D call. The V gene's germline CDR1 is SGHRS and CDR2 YFSETQ. Trimming cost V 0 bases and J 0 bases, with 7 bases left between them. This CDR3 has 15 residues. The CDR3 loop is CASSLEDFSNQPQHF. The CDR3 nucleotides are TGCGCCAGCAGCTTGGAGGATTTTAGCAATCAGCCCCAGCATTTT.